This T cell receptor (beta chain) was identified during a study of technical replicates of blood from a few donors. Produced via immunoSEQ multiplex PCR; TCRdb's table is partial and in-frame only. The data contain about 84,000 clones, 93% of them singletons. Trimming removed 2 bases from V and 5 bases from J; junction bases left unmatched: 4. This CDR3 comprises 15 residues. CDR1 is SGHRS, CDR2 YFSETQ, per germline. This TCR was sampled from a human donor in good health. Sequenced input: T cells isolated from PBMCs. V is TRBV5-1 and J is TRBJ2-3, with TRBD2 matching over 11 bases. CDR3 protein: CASSLLAGAGDTQYF. The CDR3 nucleotides are TGCGCCAGCAGCTTACTAGCGGGGGCAGGAGATACGCAGTATTTT.